This T cell receptor beta chain derives from a study of cytomegalovirus exposure and HLA in healthy donors. Overall study findings and caveats: Segments of the TCR beta V type were, in most cases, productive about 87% or about 30% of the time in an earlier analysis.

Amplification used 60 Vbeta primers and 13 Jbeta primers. TCRdb keeps only in-frame clones here, not all; method: immunoSEQ multiplex PCR. The data hold approximately 40,000 clones, with approximately 71% observed a single time. This clone has more than one count but fewer than ten. Its antigen is not known. Germline V gene sequence: CDR1 SGHTA, CDR2 FQGNSA. The CDR3 has 15 residues. V lost 5 bases, J lost 5 bases, and 18 bases lay in between. The gene calls are TRBV7-2 and TRBJ1-1, with a tentative D call TRBD1 (5 bases). Specimen: PBMCs. This TCR came from a man over 45 in good health and CMV-seropositive. The chain's CDR3 is CASSRGTGRRTEAFF. CDR3 coding DNA: TGTGCCAGCAGCCGGGGGACGGGCCGGCGGACTGAAGCTTTCTTT.